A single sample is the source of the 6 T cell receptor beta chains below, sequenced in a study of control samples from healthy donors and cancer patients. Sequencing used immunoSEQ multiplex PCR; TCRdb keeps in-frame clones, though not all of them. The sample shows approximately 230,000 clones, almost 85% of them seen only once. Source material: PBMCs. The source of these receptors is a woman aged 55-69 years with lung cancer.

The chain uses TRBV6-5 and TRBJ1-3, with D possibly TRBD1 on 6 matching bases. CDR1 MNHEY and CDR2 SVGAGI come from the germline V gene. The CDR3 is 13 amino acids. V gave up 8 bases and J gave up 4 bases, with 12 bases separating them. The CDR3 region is CASWQGKGNTIYF. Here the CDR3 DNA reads TGTGCCAGCTGGCAGGGGAAAGGAAACACCATATATTTT.

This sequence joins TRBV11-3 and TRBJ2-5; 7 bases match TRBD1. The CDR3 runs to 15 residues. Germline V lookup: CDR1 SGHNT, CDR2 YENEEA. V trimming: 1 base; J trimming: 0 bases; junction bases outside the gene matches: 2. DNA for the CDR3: TGTGCCAGCAGCTTAGCACAGGGGCACCAAGAGACCCAGTACTTC. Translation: CASSLAQGHQETQYF.

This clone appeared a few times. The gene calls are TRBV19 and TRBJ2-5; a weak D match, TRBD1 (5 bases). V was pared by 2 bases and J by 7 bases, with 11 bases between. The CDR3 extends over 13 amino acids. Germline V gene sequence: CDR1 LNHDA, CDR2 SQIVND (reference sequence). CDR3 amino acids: CASSITDKGTQYF. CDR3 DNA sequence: TGTGCCAGTAGTATAACGGACAAGGGGACCCAGTACTTC.

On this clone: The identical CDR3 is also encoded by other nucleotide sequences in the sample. The CDR3 spells CASSRTGNTEAFF. The CDR3 DNA follows: TGTGCCAGCAGTCGGACCGGGAACACTGAAGCTTTCTTT. This chain uses TRBV6-5 with TRBJ1-1, with D hard to call. Germline lookup yields CDR1 MNHEY and CDR2 SVGAGI. Trimming removed 5 bases from V and 1 base from J, with 8 bases in between. The CDR3 consists of 13 residues.

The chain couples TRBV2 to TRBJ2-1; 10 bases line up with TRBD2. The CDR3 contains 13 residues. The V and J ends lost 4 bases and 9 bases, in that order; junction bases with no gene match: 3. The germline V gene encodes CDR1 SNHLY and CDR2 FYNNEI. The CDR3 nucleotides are TGTGCCAGCAGTGGGCTAGCGGGAGTTGAGCAGTTCTTC. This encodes CASSGLAGVEQFF.

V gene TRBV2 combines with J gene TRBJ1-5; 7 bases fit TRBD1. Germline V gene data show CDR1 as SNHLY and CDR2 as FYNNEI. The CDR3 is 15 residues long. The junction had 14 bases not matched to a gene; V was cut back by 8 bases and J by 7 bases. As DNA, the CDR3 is TGTGCCAGCCGACCAGGGGGAGGGGGTAAACAGCCCCAGCATTTT. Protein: CASRPGGGGKQPQHF.